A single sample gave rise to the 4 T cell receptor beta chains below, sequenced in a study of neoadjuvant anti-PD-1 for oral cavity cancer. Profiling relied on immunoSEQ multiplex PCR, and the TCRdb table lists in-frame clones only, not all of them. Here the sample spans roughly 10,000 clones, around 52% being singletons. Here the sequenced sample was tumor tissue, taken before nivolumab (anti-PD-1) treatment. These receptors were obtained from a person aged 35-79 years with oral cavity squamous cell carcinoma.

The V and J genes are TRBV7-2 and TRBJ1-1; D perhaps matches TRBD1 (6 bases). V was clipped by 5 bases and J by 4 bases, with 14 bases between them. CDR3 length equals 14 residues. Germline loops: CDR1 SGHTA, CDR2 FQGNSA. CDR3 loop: CASSQTGGGTEAFF. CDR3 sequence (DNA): TGTGCCAGCAGCCAGACAGGAGGGGGCACTGAAGCTTTCTTT. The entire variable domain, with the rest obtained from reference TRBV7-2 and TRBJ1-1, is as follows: GAGVSQSPSNKVTEKGKDVELRCDPISGHTALYWYRQSLGQGLEFLIYFQGNSAPDKSGLPSDRFSAERTGGSVSTLTIQRTQQEDSAVYLCASSQTGGGTEAFFGQGTRLTVV.

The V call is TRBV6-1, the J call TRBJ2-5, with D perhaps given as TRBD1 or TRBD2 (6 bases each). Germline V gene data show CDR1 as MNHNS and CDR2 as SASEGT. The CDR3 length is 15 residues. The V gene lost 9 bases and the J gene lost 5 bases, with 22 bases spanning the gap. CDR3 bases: TGTGCCAGTTGTCCTTCCCTCACGGGGGCTGAGACCCAGTACTTC. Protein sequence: CASCPSLTGAETQYF.

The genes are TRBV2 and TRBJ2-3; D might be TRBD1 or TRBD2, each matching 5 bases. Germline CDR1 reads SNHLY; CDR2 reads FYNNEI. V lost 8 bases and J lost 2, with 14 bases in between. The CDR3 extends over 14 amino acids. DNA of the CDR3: TGTGCCAGCGGGGGAACGAGGGTCACAGATACGCAGTATTTT. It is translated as CASGGTRVTDTQYF.

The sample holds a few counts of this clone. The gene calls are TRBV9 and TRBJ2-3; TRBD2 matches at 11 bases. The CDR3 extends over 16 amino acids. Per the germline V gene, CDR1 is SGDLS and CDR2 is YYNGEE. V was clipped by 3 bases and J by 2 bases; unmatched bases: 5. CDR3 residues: CASSALLAGDTDTQYF. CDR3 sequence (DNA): TGTGCCAGCAGCGCACTACTAGCGGGGGACACAGATACGCAGTATTTT.